This TCR beta chain was observed in a study of regulatory T cells in long-lasting Graves disease. This sample's time point: newly diagnosed GD, antithyroid drugs for less than 3 months. Scientists built the TCR library using RNA that was extracted from PBMCs. An endocrinology department in Xi'an, China, recruited the patients. V was shortened by 2 bases and J by 2 bases, with 26 bases between the two germline ends. The CDR3 runs to 21 residues. Germline values: CDR1 KGHDR, CDR2 SFDVKD. CDR3-region Arm-PCR and iRepertoire HTBI primers produced the TCR beta libraries. Authors' methods: The samples included approximately 60 TRBV and 14 to 15 TRBJ segments. TCRdb reprocessed the multiplex PCR reads with MiXCR, giving one entry per CDR3 protein. Here the V and J calls rest on TCRdb's processing, not on the authors' analysis. The profile covers 350,000 to 500,000 distinct CDR3 sequences, with less than 20% appearing a single time and less than 30% taken by the ten largest.

This sample also belongs to another study, concerning T cells in Graves' hyperthyroidism and ophthalmopathy.

This receptor was identified in a woman aged 18-35 years with Graves disease. The specimen was peripheral blood mononuclear cells (PBMCs), collected at new diagnosis, from a patient treated with antithyroid drugs. The chain uses TRBV24-1 and TRBJ2-2; D is ambiguous. The CDR3 here is CATSDSVGADQMTANTGELFF. Written as DNA, the CDR3 is TGTGCCACCAGTGATTCAGTTGGCGCGGACCAAATGACCGCTAACACCGGGGAGCTGTTTTTT.